The entry below describes one T cell receptor beta chain. What it binds is unknown. The data stem from a study of identical twins. Using its own MiXCR run on the 5' RACE reads, TCRdb lists one record per CDR3 protein. The repertoire holds about 530,000 distinct CDR3 sequences, 12% to 15% seen once, with roughly 0.4% in the top ten. The study, taken as a whole, reports: Compared with unrelated sharing, twin-shared out-of-frame alpha sequences had more low-probability sequences.

Germline trimming cut 6 bases from V and 7 bases from J; bases unmatched to any gene: 4. From germline, CDR1 is MDHEN and CDR2 SYDVKM. The CDR3 totals 12 residues. The sample was also reused in another study, on yellow fever vaccine responses in identical twins.

The clonotype was recovered from a woman between 18 and 29 years old in good health. The chain employs TRBV28 and TRBJ1-1; TRBD1 matches at 8 bases. Sequences were obtained from CD4+ T cells sorted from blood. The CDR3 here is CASRRQGNEAFF. The CDR3 DNA is TGTGCCAGCAGGAGACAGGGGAATGAAGCTTTCTTT.